This T cell receptor beta chain was obtained from a study of graft-versus-host responses after intestinal transplantation. Sequencing used immunoSEQ multiplex PCR; TCRdb keeps in-frame clones, though not all of them. The sample lists tens of thousands of clones, 90% to 95% seen once, with around 4.8% in the top ten. The length of the CDR3 is 16 residues. V shed 0 bases, J shed 4 bases, and the junction held 8 bases outside the gene matches. From germline, CDR1 is SEHNR and CDR2 FQNEAQ (reference sequence). The chain joins TRBV7-9 to TRBJ1-2; TRBD1 aligns across 7 bases. The TCR originated in a human patient who received an intestinal transplant, so some T cells may come from the graft donor. Here the sequenced sample was PBMCs, taken 524 days after transplant. CDR3 sequence (DNA): TGTGCCAGCAGCTTAGCTGACAGGGCCATTTTCTATGGCTACACCTTC. As protein: CASSLADRAIFYGYTF.